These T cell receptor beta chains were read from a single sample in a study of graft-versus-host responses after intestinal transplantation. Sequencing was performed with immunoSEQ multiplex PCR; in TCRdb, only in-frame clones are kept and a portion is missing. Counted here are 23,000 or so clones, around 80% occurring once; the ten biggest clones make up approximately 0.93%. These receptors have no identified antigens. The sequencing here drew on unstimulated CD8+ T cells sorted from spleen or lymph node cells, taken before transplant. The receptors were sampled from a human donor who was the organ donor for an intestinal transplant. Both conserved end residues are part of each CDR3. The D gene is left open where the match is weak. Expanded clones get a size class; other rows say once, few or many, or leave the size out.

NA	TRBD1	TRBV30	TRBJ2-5	TGTGCCTGGAGTGTCGCAGGGGGAGAAGAGACCCAGTACTTC	CAWSVAGGEETQYF
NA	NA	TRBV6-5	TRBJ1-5	TGTGCCAGCAGTTGGGGGGCTTTCCAGCCCCAGCATTTT	CASSWGAFQPQHF
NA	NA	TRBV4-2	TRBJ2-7	TGTGCCAGCAGCGAAGGTGCCCTCACTTACGAGCAGTACTTC	CASSEGALTYEQYF
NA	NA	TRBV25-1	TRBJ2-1	TGTGCCAGCAGTGAATCCCGCCAGGGCTACAATGAGCAGTTCTTC	CASSESRQGYNEQFF
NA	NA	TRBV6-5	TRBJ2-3	TGTGCCAGCAGTTACTCAGGAGCAGATACGCAGTATTTT	CASSYSGADTQYF
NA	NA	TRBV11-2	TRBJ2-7	TGTGCCAGCAGCTTAGATCGGAGTAAGAGAGTCGAGCAGTACTTC	CASSLDRSKRVEQYF
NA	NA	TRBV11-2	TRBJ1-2	TGCAGAAAGACCTATGGCTACACCTTC	CRKTYGYTF
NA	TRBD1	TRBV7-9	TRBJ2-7	TGTGCCAGCAGCCCGGGACAGGGTTACTACGAGCAGTACTTC	CASSPGQGYYEQYF
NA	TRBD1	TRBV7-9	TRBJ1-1	TGTGCCAGCAGCCCAGCGACAGGGGACACTGAAGCTTTCTTT	CASSPATGDTEAFF
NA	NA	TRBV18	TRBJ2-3	TGTGCCAGCTCACAACAGGGTGGCACAGATACGCAGTATTTT	CASSQQGGTDTQYF
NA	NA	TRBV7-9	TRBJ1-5	TGTGCCAGCAGCTTCAATAGCAATCAGCCCCAGCATTTT	CASSFNSNQPQHF
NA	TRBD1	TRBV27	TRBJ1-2	TGTGCCAGCAGTGCGACAGGGGGCTATGGCTACACCTTC	CASSATGGYGYTF
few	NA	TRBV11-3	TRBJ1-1	TGTGCCAGCGGCGGAACGAGGGGGGCTGAAGCTTTCTTT	CASGGTRGAEAFF
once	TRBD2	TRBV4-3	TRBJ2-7	TGCGCCAGCAGCCAAGTCGGGGGGGCCGAGCAGTACTTC	CASSQVGGAEQYF
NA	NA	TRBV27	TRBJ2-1	TGTGCCAGCAGTTTAGGGTCCCTAAACAATCAGTTCTTC	CASSLGSLNNQFF
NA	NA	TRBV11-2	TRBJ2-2	TGTGCCAGCAGCCACGGGACATACACCGGGGAGCTGTTTTTT	CASSHGTYTGELFF
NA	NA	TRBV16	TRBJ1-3	TGTGCCAGCAGCCATTGGGCTGGAAACACCATATATTTT	CASSHWAGNTIYF
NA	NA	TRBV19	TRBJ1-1	TGTGCCAGTAGTATAGGTTACAGGGCGGAAACTGAAGCTTTCTTT	CASSIGYRAETEAFF
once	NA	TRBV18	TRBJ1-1	TGTGCCAGCTCACTGGGGAACACTGAAGCTTTCTTT	CASSLGNTEAFF
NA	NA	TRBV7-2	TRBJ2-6	TGTGCCAGCAGCTTAGATCGGCCCGCTGGGGCCAACGTCCTGACTTTC	CASSLDRPAGANVLTF
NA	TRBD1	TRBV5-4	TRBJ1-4	TGTGCCAGCAGCTTGTACCCTTGGGGACAGGCTAATGAAAAACTGTTTTTT	CASSLYPWGQANEKLFF
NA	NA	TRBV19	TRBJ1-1	TGTGCCAGTAGTATCGGGACTGAAGCTTTCTTT	CASSIGTEAFF
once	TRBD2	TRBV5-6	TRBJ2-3	TGTGCCAGCAGGGCGGGAGGTACCCTGTATTTT	CASRAGGTLYF
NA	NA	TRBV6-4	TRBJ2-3	TGTGCCAGCAGTGAGTACACCTCCACAGATACGCAGTATTTT	CASSEYTSTDTQYF